Listed here are 6 T cell receptor beta chains from one sample, sequenced in a study of OX40 agonist ivuxolimab in advanced cancers. This table comes from immunoSEQ multiplex PCR, and its TCRdb copy is limited to in-frame clones, with some not included. The profile shows 100,000 or so clones, approximately 89% of them singletons. Sequencing used CD4+ or CD8+ T cells sorted from blood, obtained in a trial of the OX40 agonist ivuxolimab. The source is an adult with an advanced solid tumor such as melanoma, head and neck, liver or kidney cancer.

The CDR3 DNA is TGTGCCAGCTCACCGGTTAGCGGGGACACCGGGGAGCTGTTTTTT. Protein sequence: CASSPVSGDTGELFF. The chain uses TRBV18 and TRBJ2-2, with 8 positions matching TRBD2. Germline CDR1 reads KGHSH; CDR2 reads LQKENI. Unmatched junction bases numbered 3, after V lost 3 bases and J lost 3 bases. The CDR3 has 15 amino acids. Together with reference TRBV18 and TRBJ2-2, the CDR3 gives the full variable domain: NAGVMQNPRHLVRRRGQEARLRCSPMKGHSHVYWYRQLPEEGLKFMVYLQKENIIDESGMPKERFSAEFPKEGPSILRIQQVVRGDSAAYFCASSPVSGDTGELFFGEGSRLTVL.

V and J are TRBV5-1 and TRBJ2-3; D might be TRBD2 (8 bases). Germline CDR1 is SGHRS and CDR2 is YFSETQ. The germline V and J ends were trimmed by 6 bases and 3 bases, with 14 bases remaining between them. The CDR3 length is 14 residues. CDR3 protein: CASKGAGGTDTQYF. In DNA form, the CDR3 reads TGCGCCAGCAAGGGGGCGGGAGGAACAGATACGCAGTATTTT.

The rearrangement joins TRBV6-5 to TRBJ2-2; D call uncertain. Germline V gives CDR1 MNHEY, CDR2 SVGAGI. The CDR3 totals 14 residues. The V and J ends lost 2 bases and 5 bases respectively, with 9 bases between them. The CDR3 loop is CASSYESFTGELFF. The CDR3 bases are TGTGCCAGCAGTTACGAGAGTTTTACCGGGGAGCTGTTTTTT.

The count of this clone is one. This chain connects TRBV11-1 to TRBJ2-1, with D possibly being TRBD2 (6 bases). This CDR3 has 15 residues. The V and J ends lost 1 base and 6 bases respectively, with 13 bases between them. Germline CDR1 SGHAT, CDR2 FQDESV (reference sequence). The CDR3 DNA is TGTGCCAGCAGCTTAGTTAGCGGACATCGCAATGAGCAGTTCTTC. This gives the protein CASSLVSGHRNEQFF.

The chain joins TRBV4-3 to TRBJ1-2; D gene unclear. The CDR3 is 13 residues long. Trimming stripped 3 bases from V and 0 bases from J, with 5 bases between. CDR1 and CDR2 from the germline V gene are LGHNA and YSLEER. The CDR3 region is CASSHSPNYGYTF. The CDR3 bases are TGCGCCAGCAGCCACAGCCCTAACTATGGCTACACCTTC.

This clone has a single count. The rearrangement uses TRBV2 and TRBJ2-1; TRBD1 might be the D (6 bases). This CDR3 is built from 14 residues. Germline CDR1 reads SNHLY; CDR2 reads FYNNEI. Between the trimmed V and J ends, which lost 5 bases and 6 bases, there was a span of 14 bases. The CDR3 protein is CASSSQGGGNEQFF. The CDR3 nucleotides are TGTGCCAGCAGTTCACAGGGTGGTGGCAATGAGCAGTTCTTC.